This TCR beta chain was captured in a study of cytomegalovirus exposure and HLA in healthy donors (dated by TCRdb to about 2017). At the level of the whole study: An earlier analysis of several hundred of the donors reported 250 to 300 Gb of sequence data and 117 million unique TCR beta sequences from 190 million or so T cells. An early release that covered 500 to 800 HLA-typed donors contained approximately 300 gigabases of sequencing data and around 80 million unique TCR sequences. Of the 300 to 500 genotyped donors, over 80% were placed in the genetic ancestry cluster associated with self-reported Caucasian donors. The study was designed to test whether signatures of past pathogen exposure could be identified by cataloging public T cell receptors. The study profiled the T cell repertoires of around 700 subjects by immunosequencing and related them to cytomegalovirus serostatus. Besides the first cohort of around 670 subjects, a separate validation cohort made up of over 100 different subjects was used. The study combined high-throughput TCR immunosequencing, statistical association of individual TCRs with disease status, and machine learning to predict cytomegalovirus infection status. In a later analysis, previously published TCR beta repertoires from about 670 donors were re-analyzed and high-resolution HLA genotyping was added so that TCR occurrence patterns could be studied. The later analysis used no new phenotypic data to find candidate immune exposures, relying instead on TCR beta sequences and their occurrence across donors. An earlier analysis of approximately 580 of the donors used high-throughput TCR beta sequencing to judge whether each TCR beta V gene segment behaved as functional or pseudogenic. Alongside the repertoire data, information on donor age, sex, ethnicity and CMV serostatus was compiled. A later genetic analysis took genome-wide SNP genotypes for 398 of the 666 donors and used that subset as a discovery cohort. Every discovery cohort repertoire had been produced on one sequencing platform. Both class I and class II loci were covered by HLA typing, at four-digit resolution. Typing coverage differed by locus: A, B, C, DRB1 and DQB1 were typed in about 629-640 donors, DQA1 in approximately 520, DPA1 in 600 to 610, and DPB1 in 450 to 490. A handful of DR-DQ haplotypes were treated as single units for association and clustering because of strong linkage in the cohort. Across under 500 genotyped donors of the cohort, an average of about 250,000 unique TCR beta nucleotide sequences per donor were sequenced, and roughly 20% of those sequences were non-productive.

V loses 3 bases at its end and J loses 3 bases; junction bases beyond the gene matches: 2. CDR1 SGHDT and CDR2 YYEEEE are derived from the germline V gene. The CDR3, cysteine through phenylalanine, is 13 amino acids long. The entry retains the CDR3 DNA only, 39 bases that are in frame from base 1. The cohort consisted of 666 healthy bone marrow donors. Cohort members were all nominally healthy when sampled, although unrecorded immune exposures were likely present. The donor was CMV seropositive and was included in the group of some 290 seropositive cohort members. A peripheral blood sample was provided by each donor, and peripheral blood mononuclear cells were used for TCR beta sequencing. Genomic DNA was extracted from the blood cell samples with the Qiagen DNeasy Blood Extraction Kit. Of note for this clone: Its antigen is currently not known. No qualities accompany the bases; no much larger clone lies one base away.

The paper as a whole reports these results and caveats: A total of 150 to 200 TCR beta chains were listed by the study as associated with cytomegalovirus. Most CMV-associated TCR beta chains appeared to be HLA-restricted in a later analysis, and the HLA associations seemed to be driven largely by CMV exposure. A further reported finding was that TCR beta sequences accurately predicted the HLA-A and HLA-B alleles for most subjects in the first cohort. In vitro tests confirmed that a few of the cytomegalovirus-associated TCR beta chains recognize cytomegalovirus antigens. Because the 87-base-pair reads could not distinguish some IMGT-functional V segments, including TRBV6-2 and TRBV6-3, those segments were excluded. Because some donors lacked HLA typing at each locus, the association tests relied only on the typed subset. Linkage disequilibrium might explain the correlated functional status among segregating V segments, but an unknown experimental factor could not be excluded. In a later analysis, several top co-occurrence clusters were reported to appear linked to parvovirus B19, influenza, CMV and Epstein-Barr virus. In a later analysis, HLA-associated TCR beta chains were found to be more clonally expanded and to have lower generation probabilities than equally common non-associated chains. Presence/absence analyses assumed roughly uniform sequencing depth across donors, an assumption that may not hold. In a later analysis, the rate of TCR association differed among HLA loci, with DRB1 alleles having the most associated TCRs and HLA-C alleles having the fewest. Specific HLA alleles were associated with roughly 17,000 TCR beta sequences at a false discovery rate of 0.05 in a later analysis. Assigning TCR associations to individual alleles was difficult when HLA alleles, especially DR and DQ, strongly co-occurred. While some public TCRs were present in many individuals, most TCR sequences turned up only very rarely across donors. V-gene and J-gene trimming of TCR beta chains was associated with a missense DCLRE1C variant in a later genetic analysis, and the association was replicated in an independent cohort. This cohort had only TCR beta chains sequenced, and the lack of alpha or paired-chain data limited which features could be detected. CMV serostatus was the only immune exposure information available for the cohort. It was suggested by the authors that the approach could potentially be generalized to other disease states and immunological phenotypes. The classifier was reported to diagnose cytomegalovirus status with high specificity and sensitivity in both the original cohort and the validation cohort. A cluster of highly shared sequence variants was judged likely to represent a technical artifact of the sequencing pipeline. In an earlier analysis of under 600 of the donors, most TCR beta V segments were observed in productive rearrangements about 87% or about 30% of the time, broadly matching IMGT annotations. Because counts were too low, roughly 17 rarely observed V segments, including chromosome 9 orphons, were left out of the earlier analysis of a few hundred of the donors. A later genetic analysis reported fewer N-insertions in productive TCRs among donors in an Asian-associated ancestry cluster than the approximately 700-donor mean.

The receptor library was made with the immunoSEQ multiplex PCR assay. For the multiplex PCR, a mixture combining 60 forward primers for TCR Vbeta segments and 13 reverse primers for TCR Jbeta segments was used. Amplification of the CDR3 region of rearranged TCR beta genes was performed with a multiplex PCR assay on genomic DNA. The Illumina HiSeq System was used to sequence the amplified TCR beta libraries as 87-base-pair reads. Under the source paper's analysis protocol: A later analysis counted about 76 million unique TCR beta chains across the 650 to 700 repertoires, and roughly 11 million of these chains were shared by at least two donors. To remove PCR and sequencing errors, raw reads were error-corrected and collapsed into unique sequences using a nearest-neighbor algorithm that merged closely related sequences. To assign V, D and J gene segments, CDR3 sequences were aligned to IMGT reference sequences. For a sequence to be retained, at least a six-nucleotide match to both a V gene segment and a J gene segment was required. A rearrangement counted as productive if the CDR3 had no stop codons and remained in frame with V and J, and every other rearrangement counted as non-productive. CDR3 was defined by IMGT convention, running from the second conserved V-encoded cysteine to the conserved J-encoded phenylalanine. In an earlier analysis of roughly 580 of the donors, sequences lacking an unambiguous match to a single V gene segment were excluded. An earlier analysis of a few hundred of the donors called V segments functional above 56.7% productive rearrangements and segregating when the between-donor standard deviation exceeded 5%. A statistical classification framework was built for diagnosing cytomegalovirus status from the catalog of TCR beta chain sequences. V and J gene assignment, in a later analysis, came from comparing TCR nucleotide sequences with IMGT/GENE-DB human TR gene sequences. Using the TCRdist pipeline, a later analysis assigned CDR3 sequences along with most-parsimonious VDJ recombination scenarios. In a later analysis, each TCR beta chain was defined by its CDR3 amino acid sequence together with its V-gene family, and reads lacking a unique V-gene family were excluded. A later analysis removed 592 highly shared, low-generation-probability nucleotide sequences to deal with suspected cross-contamination and a sequencing artifact. For each public chain, a later analysis derived a clonal expansion index from normalized ranks of inferred template counts within each repertoire. A later analysis computed generation probabilities with a VDJ recombination model fitted to out-of-frame rearrangements, and checked the results against IGoR. A later analysis scored TCR-TCR, TCR-HLA and TCR-CMV co-occurrence with hypergeometric tests, applying a repertoire-size bias correction to TCR pairs. False discovery rates were estimated in a later analysis by permuting HLA or CMV assignments 20 times. In a later analysis, co-occurring TCRs were grouped using DBSCAN, and TCRdist sequence similarity was added for clustering within HLA-allele-positive subsets. Repertoires with fewer than 30,000 or more than 120,000 public chains were left out of co-occurrence clustering, as were roughly five repertoires with anomalous nucleotide sharing. Sourced from immuneACCESS, this table was stored by TCRdb with only in-frame sequences that have V and J called. A share of the clones is absent; for the studies checked, an unresolved V gene accounts for under half, and the remainder has no known explanation. V and J calls and clone size follow that table, whereas D and trimming were derived from the DNA. Recorded for this sample are some 110,000 clones; approximately 70% of them occurred a single time. The leading ten clones occupy around 10% of the sample.

Sequenced: PBMCs. The TCR comes from a man younger than 45 in good health and CMV-seropositive. The chain was built from TRBV5-6 and TRBJ2-5, with TRBD2 matching 7 junction bases. The base sequence is TGTGCCAGCAGCTGGAGCGGGGAAGAGACCCAGTACTTC. This yields the protein CASSWSGEETQYF.